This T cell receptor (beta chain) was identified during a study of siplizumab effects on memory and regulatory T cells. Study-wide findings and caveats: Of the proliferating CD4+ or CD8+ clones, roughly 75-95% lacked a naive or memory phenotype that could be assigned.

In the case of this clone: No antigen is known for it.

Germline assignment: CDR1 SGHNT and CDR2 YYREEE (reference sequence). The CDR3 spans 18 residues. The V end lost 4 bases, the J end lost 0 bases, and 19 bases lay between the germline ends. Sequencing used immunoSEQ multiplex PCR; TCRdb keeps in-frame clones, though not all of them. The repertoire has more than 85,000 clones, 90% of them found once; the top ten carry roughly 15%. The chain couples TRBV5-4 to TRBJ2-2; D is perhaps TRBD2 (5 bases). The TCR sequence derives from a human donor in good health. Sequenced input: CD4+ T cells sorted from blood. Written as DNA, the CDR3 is TGTGCCAGCAGCCGACTAAAAAATCGACTCGCGAACACCGGGGAGCTGTTTTTT. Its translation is CASSRLKNRLANTGELFF. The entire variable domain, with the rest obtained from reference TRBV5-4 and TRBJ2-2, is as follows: ETGVTQSPTHLIKTRGQQVTLRCSSQSGHNTVSWYQQALGQGPQFIFQYYREEENGRGNFPPRFSGLQFPNYSSELNVNALELDDSALYLCASSRLKNRLANTGELFFGEGSRLTVL.